This is a list of T cell receptor beta chains from one sample in a study of blood T cells in healthy people across ages. TCRdb passed the 5' RACE reads through MiXCR, listing each CDR3 protein once. The data hold 750,000 to 950,000 distinct CDR3 sequences, with roughly 25% observed a single time. This same sample was also taken into another study, of T cells of mothers and their children.

Sequenced material: blood. These receptors were obtained from a boy between 10 and 17 years old in good health. CDR3s include the opening cysteine and the closing phenylalanine or tryptophan. D genes are given only for firm matches.

TRBV28	TRBD1	CASSGPGQGYNSPLHF
TRBV3-1	NA	CASSQENGELFF
TRBV9	NA	CASSARGPQEQFF
TRBV15	NA	CATSGYRNMNTEAFF
TRBV6-5	NA	CASSYSGLGYEQYF
TRBV20-1	TRBD1	CSASRGLIYEQYF
TRBV3-1	NA	CASSPQPGRRIQETQYF
TRBV2	TRBD1	CASRRTGMENIQYF
TRBV19	NA	CASSPTENTDTQYF
TRBV3-1	NA	CASSHGVSKNIQYF
TRBV4-1	TRBD2	CASSPLAGGQSSYNEQFF
TRBV5-5	NA	CASSLGPPGANVLTF
TRBV2	NA	CASSEDLGKFLPQHF
TRBV11-2	NA	CASSYTNIQYF
TRBV20-1	TRBD1	CSAFDREKGEQYF
TRBV4-2	NA	CASSRPGAGETQYF
TRBV27	TRBD2	CASSFGLAGGRYEQYF
TRBV3-1	TRBD1	CASSNQQGLWEKLFF
TRBV29-1	TRBD2	CSVDGGGAGKNIQYF
TRBV2	NA	CASSEVGSSTEAFF
TRBV10-3	NA	CAIGKGGYTF
TRBV12-3/TRBV12-4	NA	CASRISNQPQHF
TRBV6-2/TRBV6-3	NA	CASTGSINQPQHF
TRBV7-2	TRBD1	CASTKGGTGLTEAFF
TRBV2	TRBD1	CASSELRGQGVAQYF
TRBV12-3/TRBV12-4	NA	CASSPPPYRPGRGLAFF
TRBV29-1	TRBD2	CSVEDSGPHEQYF
TRBV20-1	NA	CSARWGSSYEKYF
TRBV20-1	TRBD1	CSAPGQGRPEAFF
TRBV12-3/TRBV12-4	NA	CASSLNLDRGAFF
TRBV28	NA	CASSHPWSSGANVLTF
TRBV20-1	NA	CSAGRAWGDDSNQPQHF
TRBV5-1	NA	CASRGDHSGANVLTF
TRBV7-6	NA	CASSLDGSPAYEQYF
TRBV6-6	TRBD1	CASSYGQDKYYEQYF
TRBV5-1	NA	CASSLDSASGSYTF
TRBV28	NA	CASSLSGGHTEAFF
TRBV7-2	NA	CATSRRDEQYF
TRBV16	NA	CASSQFNAGPSGNTIYF
TRBV28	TRBD2	CASSSPRQRGFYEQYF
TRBV2	NA	CASVSGSVNTEAFF
TRBV5-1	TRBD1	CASSPRTGPNTEAFF
TRBV12-3/TRBV12-4	NA	CASIGATKNIQYF